At least ten counts were recorded for the clone carrying this T cell receptor beta chain. Antigen unknown. Ahead of thyroid surgery, no patient had received treatment of any kind. Authors' data handling: CDR3 differences across clinicopathological groups were used to build a distant-metastasis classifier for papillary thyroid cancer. TCRdb ran MiXCR on the PCR reads. The V and J calls here are based on TCRdb, not the publication. The sample includes roughly 20,000 clones, 27% of them seen just once. This sample was included in a study of metastatic and nonmetastatic thyroid tumors. At the level of the study: Across blood and tumor or nodule tissue, repertoires from malignant and benign thyroid patients were compared with one another. Study conclusions and caveats: It was reported that TCR beta diversity was significantly higher in malignant thyroid tumors than benign nodules, in blood and tumor.

Germline V CDR1 and CDR2: DFQATT, SNEGSKA (reference sequence). This CDR3 spans 17 amino acids. Trimming stripped 0 bases from V and 0 bases from J, with 15 bases between. The V gene is TRBV20-1, the J gene TRBJ1-5, with unresolved D. The TCR was taken from a female donor with papillary thyroid cancer or a benign thyroid nodule (not recorded which). Some clones in this sample may be carry-over from other donors' samples. Sequenced sample: blood. The CDR3, as DNA: TGCAGTGCTAGAGAACTAGGAAGTCAGCTTAGCAATCAGCCCCAGCATTTT. Its protein is CSARELGSQLSNQPQHF.